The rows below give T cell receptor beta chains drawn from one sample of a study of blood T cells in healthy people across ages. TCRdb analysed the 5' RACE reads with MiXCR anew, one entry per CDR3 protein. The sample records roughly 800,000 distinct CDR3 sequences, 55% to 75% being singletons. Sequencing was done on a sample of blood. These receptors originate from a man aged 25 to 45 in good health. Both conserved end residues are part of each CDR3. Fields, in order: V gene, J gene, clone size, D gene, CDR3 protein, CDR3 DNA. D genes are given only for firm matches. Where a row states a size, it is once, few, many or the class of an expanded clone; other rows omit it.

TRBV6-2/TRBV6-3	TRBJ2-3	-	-	CASSRAGFSADTQYF	TGTGCCAGCAGCAGAGCTGGGTTTTCGGCAGATACGCAGTATTTT
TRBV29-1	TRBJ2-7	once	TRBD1	CSAGGTGPNEQYF	TGCAGCGCCGGCGGGACAGGGCCCAATGAGCAGTACTTC
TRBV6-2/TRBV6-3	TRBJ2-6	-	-	CASGPPQGYGANVLTF	TGTGCCAGCGGCCCACCTCAGGGTTACGGGGCCAACGTCCTGACTTTC
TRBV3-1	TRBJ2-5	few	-	CASSSRLFRDGETQYF	TGTGCCAGCAGCTCTCGATTATTCAGGGATGGAGAGACCCAGTACTTC
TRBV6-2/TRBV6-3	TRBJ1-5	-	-	CASSTRDLGNQPQHF	TGTGCCAGCAGTACTCGGGACCTTGGCAATCAGCCCCAGCATTTT
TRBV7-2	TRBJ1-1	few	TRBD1	CASSRGQGNTEAFF	TGTGCCAGCAGTCGGGGACAGGGAAACACTGAAGCTTTCTTT
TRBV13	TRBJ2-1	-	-	CASSIRASVEFSEQFF	TGTGCCAGCAGCATCAGGGCGTCCGTTGAGTTTAGTGAGCAGTTCTTC
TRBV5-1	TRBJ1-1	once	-	CASSTGTEAFF	TGCGCCAGCAGCACGGGCACTGAAGCTTTCTTT
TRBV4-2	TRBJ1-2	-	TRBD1	CASSQGGDRGQGYTF	TGTGCCAGCAGCCAGGGTGGGGACAGGGGGCAAGGCTACACCTTC
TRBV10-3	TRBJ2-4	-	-	CAIDYTSDIQYF	TGTGCCATCGATTACACCTCGGACATTCAGTACTTC
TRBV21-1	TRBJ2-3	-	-	CASSRHKTPSTDTQYF	TGTGCCAGCAGCAGACACAAGACCCCCAGCACAGATACGCAGTATTTT
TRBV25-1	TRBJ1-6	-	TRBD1	CASLGQGNSPLHF	TGTGCCAGCCTTGGACAGGGCAATTCACCCCTCCACTTT
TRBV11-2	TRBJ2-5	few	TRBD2	CASSRGLAQETQYF	TGTGCCAGCAGCCGGGGACTAGCCCAAGAGACCCAGTACTTC
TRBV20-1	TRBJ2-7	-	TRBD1	CSARQGFGEQYF	TGCAGTGCGCGACAGGGATTTGGGGAGCAGTACTTC
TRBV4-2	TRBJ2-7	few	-	CASSSSPGAYEQYF	TGTGCCAGCAGTAGCTCCCCAGGGGCCTACGAGCAGTACTTC
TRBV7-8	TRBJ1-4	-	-	CASSSVGLVTPNEKLFF	TGTGCCAGCAGCTCAGTTGGATTGGTGACGCCTAATGAAAAACTGTTTTTT
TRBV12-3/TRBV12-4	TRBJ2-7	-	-	CAGSSRVYEQYF	TGTGCCGGCAGTTCCCGGGTCTACGAGCAGTACTTC
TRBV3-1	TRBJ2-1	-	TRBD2	CASSQGLGGRSSYNEQFF	TGTGCCAGCAGCCAAGGTCTTGGCGGGAGGAGCTCCTACAATGAGCAGTTCTTC
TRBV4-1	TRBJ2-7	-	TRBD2	CASSVGLAGDREQYF	TGCGCCAGCAGTGTCGGACTAGCGGGAGATCGGGAGCAGTACTTC
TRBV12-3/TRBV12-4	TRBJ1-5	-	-	CASSLGPTVLQHF	TGTGCCAGCAGTTTAGGACCTACCGTTTTACAGCATTTT
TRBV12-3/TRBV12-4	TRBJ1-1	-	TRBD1	CASSSQTGVNTEAFF	TGTGCCAGCAGTTCACAGACAGGGGTGAACACTGAAGCTTTCTTT
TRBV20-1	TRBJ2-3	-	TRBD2	CSVPTATSDTDTQYF	TGCAGTGTTCCGACAGCGACTAGCGACACAGATACGCAGTATTTT
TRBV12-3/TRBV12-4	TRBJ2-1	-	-	CASSPDPQGGYNEQFF	TGTGCCAGCAGTCCCGATCCCCAGGGGGGCTACAATGAGCAGTTCTTC
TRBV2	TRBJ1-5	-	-	CASLAGSSNQPQHF	TGTGCCAGCTTAGCCGGATCTAGCAATCAGCCCCAGCATTTT
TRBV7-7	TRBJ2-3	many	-	CASSPRAGGTDTQYF	TGTGCTAGCAGCCCCCGGGCCGGGGGCACAGATACGCAGTATTTT
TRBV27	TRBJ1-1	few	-	CASSLQLNTEAFF	TGTGCCAGCAGTTTACAGTTGAACACTGAAGCTTTCTTT
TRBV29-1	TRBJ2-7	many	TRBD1	CSVRDRETYEQYF	TGCAGCGTTAGGGACAGGGAAACCTACGAGCAGTACTTC
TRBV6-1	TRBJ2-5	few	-	CASPPAGVGEETQYF	TGTGCCAGCCCACCAGCAGGAGTCGGGGAAGAGACCCAGTACTTC
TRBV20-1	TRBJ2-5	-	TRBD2	CSAGGTTQETQYF	TGCAGTGCGGGGGGGACTACGCAAGAGACCCAGTACTTC
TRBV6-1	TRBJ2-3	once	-	CASSGVPRGIGTDTQYF	TGTGCCAGCAGTGGAGTCCCCAGGGGTATAGGTACAGATACGCAGTATTTT
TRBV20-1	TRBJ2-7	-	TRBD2	CSAPLLAGGYEQYF	TGCAGTGCCCCACTACTAGCGGGAGGCTACGAGCAGTACTTC
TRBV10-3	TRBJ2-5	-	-	CAIGGRETARETQYF	TGTGCCATCGGGGGGCGAGAGACGGCAAGAGAGACCCAGTACTTC
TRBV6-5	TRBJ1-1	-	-	CASSQPVSEAFF	TGTGCCAGCAGCCAACCGGTTTCTGAAGCTTTCTTT
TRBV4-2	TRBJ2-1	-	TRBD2	CASSQDPLTSGRHNEQFF	TGTGCCAGCAGCCAAGATCCCCTGACTAGCGGGAGGCACAATGAGCAGTTCTTC
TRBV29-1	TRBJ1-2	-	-	CSGVSGAFYGYTF	TGCAGCGGTGTGTCAGGTGCTTTTTATGGCTACACCTTC
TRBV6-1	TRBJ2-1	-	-	CASSARPGTSINEQFF	TGTGCCAGCAGTGCTAGGCCCGGGACAAGTATCAATGAGCAGTTCTTC
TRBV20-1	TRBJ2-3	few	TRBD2	CSASLQRRRSGGWTQYF	TGCAGTGCTAGCCTCCAAAGGCGGAGGTCCGGGGGGTGGACGCAGTATTTT
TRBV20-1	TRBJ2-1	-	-	CSARRASYNEQFF	TGCAGTGCTAGACGGGCGTCCTACAATGAGCAGTTCTTC
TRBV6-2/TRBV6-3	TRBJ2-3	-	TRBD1	CASSPGQVFPGDTQYF	TGTGCCAGCAGTCCGGGACAGGTTTTTCCGGGGGATACGCAGTATTTT
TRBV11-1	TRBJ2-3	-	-	CASSKGDGTDTQYF	TGTGCCAGCAGCAAGGGGGACGGCACAGATACGCAGTATTTT
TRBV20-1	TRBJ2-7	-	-	CSAIRDWTYEQYF	TGCAGTGCTATCCGGGACTGGACCTACGAGCAGTACTTC
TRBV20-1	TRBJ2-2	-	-	CSARVGPSANTGELFF	TGCAGTGCTAGGGTAGGACCCTCCGCGAACACCGGGGAGCTGTTTTTT
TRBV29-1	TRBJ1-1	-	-	CSVPGFGYTEAFF	TGCAGCGTCCCGGGCTTTGGGTACACTGAAGCTTTCTTT
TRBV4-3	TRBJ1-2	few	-	CASSQERGLLYGYTF	TGCGCCAGCAGCCAAGAGCGGGGCTTATTGTATGGCTACACCTTC
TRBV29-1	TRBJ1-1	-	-	CSVRRSMNTEAFF	TGCAGCGTAAGGAGGTCCATGAACACTGAAGCTTTCTTT
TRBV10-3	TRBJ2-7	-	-	CAITPFGQYDEQYF	TGTGCCATCACCCCTTTCGGACAGTATGACGAGCAGTACTTC
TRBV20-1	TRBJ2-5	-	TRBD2	CSARTSGGDNEQYF	TGCAGTGCCCGGACTAGCGGGGGGGACAATGAGCAGTACTTC
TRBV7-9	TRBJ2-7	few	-	CASQRTDNGEQYF	TGTGCCAGCCAGCGGACAGATAATGGCGAGCAGTACTTC